These 14 T cell receptor beta chains were sequenced from one sample in a study of blood T cell repertoires in COVID-19. Sequenced by immunoSEQ multiplex PCR; TCRdb stores in-frame clones only, minus some. This sample has about 260,000 clones, with approximately 86% found just once. The sample consisted of peripheral blood. The receptors originated from a human donor in a cohort sampled during active COVID-19.

This rearrangement joins TRBV5-8 to TRBJ1-5; a weak D match, TRBD1 (6 bases). Deletions cut 3 bases from V and 3 bases from J, with 10 bases between. The CDR3 spans 14 residues. Germline V lookup: CDR1 SGHTS, CDR2 YDEGEE. CDR3 sequence reads: CASSYTGYNQPQHF. CDR3 bases: TGTGCCAGCAGCTACACAGGGTACAATCAGCCCCAGCATTTT.

The genes are TRBV20-1 and TRBJ1-5; TRBD1 is a possible D gene (6 bases). The germline V gene encodes CDR1 DFQATT and CDR2 SNEGSKA (reference sequence). The CDR3 contains 15 residues. V was shortened by 3 bases and J by 3 bases, with 15 bases between the two germline ends. The CDR3 is CSASLLDRFNQPQHF. The CDR3, as DNA: TGCAGTGCTAGTCTTCTGGACAGATTCAATCAGCCCCAGCATTTT.

This chain links TRBV3-1 (or the pseudogene TRBV3-2) with TRBJ2-7; the D is unclear. V lost 6 bases to trimming and J lost 0 bases, with 9 bases between them. CDR1 and CDR2 (germline): LGHDT, YNNKEL (reference sequence). CDR3 length equals 13 residues. CDR3 DNA: TGTGCCAGCAGTCTAGTTAGCTCCTACGAGCAGTACTTC. This codes for CASSLVSSYEQYF.

The V and J genes are TRBV21-1 and TRBJ2-5; TRBD1 is the table's D call and was not checked against the DNA. TRBV21-1 is given as a pseudogene. The CDR3 covers 14 residues. This CDR3 is CASLDRASEETQYF. The CDR3, as DNA: TGTGCCAGCTTAGACAGGGCGTCGGAAGAGACCCAGTACTTC.

This clone showed up just a few times. The chain employs TRBV6-1 and TRBJ2-5, with 11 nucleotides matching TRBD2. In germline, CDR1 is MNHNS, CDR2 SASEGT. The CDR3 is made up of 18 amino acids. V was clipped by 3 bases and J by 2 bases; unmatched bases: 11. The CDR3 sequence: CASSDELAGGLAQETQYF. CDR3 coding DNA: TGTGCCAGCAGTGATGAGCTAGCGGGGGGACTAGCACAAGAGACCCAGTACTTC.

The chain links TRBV7-2 to TRBJ1-2; TRBD1 aligns across 7 bases. This CDR3 has 14 amino acids. V trimming: 5 bases; J trimming: 2 bases; junction bases outside the gene matches: 5. The germline V gene has CDR1 SGHTA and CDR2 FQGNSA. The chain's CDR3 is CASSVRDSNYGYTF. The CDR3 region has the DNA TGTGCCAGCAGCGTTCGGGACAGCAACTATGGCTACACCTTC.

The chain joins TRBV7-2 to TRBJ1-6; maybe TRBD1 (6 bases). Germline lookup yields CDR1 SGHTA and CDR2 FQGNSA. The CDR3 length is 15 residues. V was trimmed by 5 bases and J by 9 bases, leaving 17 bases between them. The CDR3 region has the DNA TGTGCCAGCAGCATAAACTCAGGGGAGGGTTCACCCCTCCACTTT. Residues: CASSINSGEGSPLHF.

This clone was found once. This chain joins TRBV6-4 and TRBJ2-6; 7 bases align to TRBD1. This CDR3 is 17 amino acids long. Germline V gives CDR1 MRHNA, CDR2 SNTAGT. The V segment lost 3 bases and the J segment 0 bases; nucleotides outside the gene matches: 5. The CDR3: CASSEGQASSGANVLTF. For the CDR3, the DNA is TGTGCCAGCAGTGAAGGACAGGCCAGCTCTGGGGCCAACGTCCTGACTTTC.

This chain uses TRBV5-6 with TRBJ1-3; D not certain. The V and J ends lost 2 bases and 5 bases respectively, with 14 bases between them. There are 15 residues in the CDR3. Looked up from germline, CDR1 is SGHDT and CDR2 is YYEEEE. DNA for the CDR3: TGTGCCAGCAGCTTCCTTGAGGGAACTCGAAACACCATATATTTT. It is translated as CASSFLEGTRNTIYF. Based on the CDR3 plus reference TRBV5-6 and TRBJ1-3, the full variable domain is DAGVTQSPTHLIKTRGQQVTLRCSPKSGHDTVSWYQQALGQGPQFIFQYYEEEERQRGNFPDRFSGHQFPNYSSELNVNALLLGDSALYLCASSFLEGTRNTIYFGEGSWLTVV.

The chain uses TRBV21-1 and TRBJ2-7; TRBD1 is the table's D call and was not checked against the DNA. TRBV21-1 is a pseudogene segment. This CDR3 is built from 14 residues. This CDR3 reads CASSSYRGPYEQYF. As DNA, the CDR3 is TGTGCCAGCAGCAGTTACAGGGGGCCCTACGAGCAGTACTTC.

The V and J genes are TRBV3-1 (or the pseudogene TRBV3-2) and TRBJ1-4; a weak D match, TRBD1 (5 bases). The length of the CDR3 is 14 residues. V was cut by 1 base and J by 6 bases, with 9 bases left in between. CDR1 is LGHDT and CDR2 is YNNKEL in the germline V gene (reference sequence). As DNA, the CDR3 is TGTGCCAGCAGCCAAGGGGGAGGGGATGAAAAACTGTTTTTT. This codes for CASSQGGGDEKLFF.

The chain couples TRBV12-2 to TRBJ2-7; TRBD2, as called in the table, went unchecked against the DNA. TRBV12-2 is given as a pseudogene. The CDR3 extends over 17 amino acids. The CDR3 DNA follows: TGTGCAAGTCGCATCCTCGAGGGAGCCAAGCTCACCTACGAGCAGTACTTC. This sequence encodes CASRILEGAKLTYEQYF.

CDR3 DNA sequence: TGTGCCTGCAACAGGGGGTCCCGGTGGAATGAGCAGTTCTTC. This sequence encodes CACNRGSRWNEQFF. The chain combines TRBV30 with TRBJ2-1; 8 positions agree with TRBD1. V trimming: 6 bases; J trimming: 7 bases; junction bases outside the gene matches: 11. CDR1 is GTSNPN and CDR2 is SVGIG in the germline V gene (reference sequence). This CDR3 region has 14 residues.

This clone was found once. The chain employs TRBV5-1 and TRBJ2-3, with a weak D call TRBD1 (6 bases). This CDR3 contains 14 residues. Deletions cut 8 bases from V and 6 bases from J, with 19 bases between. From germline, CDR1 is SGHRS and CDR2 YFSETQ. CDR3 residues: CASWDTSGMDTQYF. The CDR3 DNA follows: TGCGCCAGTTGGGACACTTCGGGCATGGATACGCAGTATTTT.